These T cell receptor beta chains were read from a single sample in a study of low-dose radiotherapy and immunotherapy resistance in tumors. TCRdb called the reads again in MiXCR, with one record for every CDR3 protein. This table holds approximately 90,000 distinct CDR3 sequences, 15% to 20% found once. The sequencing here drew on PBMCs, taken before treatment. The receptors were gathered from a male donor with prostate cancer. Each CDR3 is given with its conserved first and last residue.

>TRBV18
CASSTQTGEPPDTQYF
>TRBV2
CASSAGGYYGYTF
>TRBV5-1
CASSASIRGGLSNEQFF
>TRBV3-1
CASSPYQGQGFMNTEAFF
>TRBV4-1
CASSQEGGRETQYF
>TRBV6-5
CATGMGAYEQYF
>TRBV6-2/TRBV6-3
CASKRGERDTQYF
>TRBV20-1
CSARDSIKDYEQYF
>TRBV5-1
CASSLTASGAPDTQYF
>TRBV19
CASSDRHNTGELFF
>TRBV18
CASSSSTNTGELFF
>TRBV7-9
CASGYGVDGYTF
>TRBV7-9
CASSLSPGTGRGGYTF
>TRBV14
CASSQRGATGELFF
>TRBV25-1
CASSDDRQGPLSGYTF
>TRBV7-9
CASSFLPYEQYF
>TRBV6-2/TRBV6-3
CASRRRGPEAFF
>TRBV4-1
CASSQRGQETQYF
>TRBV4-2
CASSQDQYEQYF
>TRBV5-4
CASSFYICSARDPSGGEYNEQFF
>TRBV10-1
CASSETLPGLNTDTQYF
>TRBV11-1
CASSSERDTQYF
>TRBV11-2
CASSLGLSSYNEQFF
>TRBV5-6
CDSSLGGNPDTQDF
>TRBV7-2
CASSLVIGGTEAFF